The 16 T cell receptor beta chains listed next were all sequenced from one sample in a study of blood T cell dynamics during melanoma immunotherapy. Time point denoted: week 3, after first cycle of checkpoint inhibitor. Method: immunoSEQ multiplex PCR; TCRdb's copy keeps in-frame clones and lacks some. The table lists about 11,000 clones, under 90% of them singletons. This specimen consisted of blood, obtained from a patient treated with checkpoint blockade. These receptors originate from a human donor with melanoma.

This CDR3 is CASSSTAVADTQYF. The CDR3 DNA follows: TGTGCCAGCAGCTCTACTGCGGTGGCAGATACGCAGTATTTT. This chain uses TRBV11-2 with TRBJ2-3, with no clear D. The CDR3 has 14 amino acids. Germline V CDR1 and CDR2: SGHAT, FQNNGV. V gave up 4 bases and J gave up 4 bases, with 12 bases separating them.

The V and J genes are TRBV19 and TRBJ1-1, with 12 bases aligning to TRBD1. V shed 8 bases and J 5 bases; nucleotides not matched to a gene: 12. The CDR3 length is 16 residues. The germline V gene encodes CDR1 LNHDA and CDR2 SQIVND (reference sequence). The CDR3 here is CASATGTGGARTEAFF. Here the CDR3 DNA reads TGTGCCAGTGCAACCGGGACAGGGGGCGCAAGGACTGAAGCTTTCTTT. The entire variable domain, with the rest obtained from reference TRBV19 and TRBJ1-1, is as follows: DGGITQSPKYLFRKEGQNVTLSCEQNLNHDAMYWYRQDPGQGLRLIYYSQIVNDFQKGDIAEGYSVSREKKESFPLTVTSAQKNPTAFYLCASATGTGGARTEAFFGQGTRLTVV.

This clone was detected once. The chain combines TRBV30 with TRBJ2-7; possibly TRBD1 for D (5 bases). V was trimmed by 6 bases and J by 5 bases, leaving 14 bases between them. Germline CDR1 reads GTSNPN; CDR2 reads SVGIG (reference sequence). The CDR3 is 12 residues long. The CDR3 sequence: CACSRESHEQYF. CDR3 coding DNA: TGTGCCTGTTCCAGGGAATCCCACGAGCAGTACTTC.

This clone has just one count. This chain uses TRBV2 with TRBJ1-1, with D possibly being TRBD1 (5 bases). The V gene lost 5 bases and the J gene lost 5 bases, with 21 bases spanning the gap. The CDR3 contains 16 residues. CDR1 is SNHLY and CDR2 is FYNNEI in the germline V gene. The CDR3 loop reads CASSTQGGGPATEAFF. The CDR3 DNA reads as TGTGCCAGCAGTACCCAGGGTGGAGGGCCGGCGACTGAAGCTTTCTTT. Using reference TRBV2 and TRBJ1-1 for the parts outside the CDR3, the full variable domain is EPEVTQTPSHQVTQMGQEVILRCVPISNHLYFYWYRQILGQKVEFLVSFYNNEISEKSEIFDDQFSVERPDGSNFTLKIRSTKLEDSAMYFCASSTQGGGPATEAFFGQGTRLTVV.

The chain uses TRBV19 and TRBJ1-6, with D perhaps TRBD1 (6 bases). Trimming took off 3 bases at V and 10 bases at J, with 13 bases between the two ends. The CDR3 has 14 residues. CDR1 is LNHDA, CDR2 SQIVND, per germline (reference sequence). CDR3 coding DNA: TGTGCCAGTAGTATGCACAGGGAAGGCTCACCCCTCCACTTT. It encodes CASSMHREGSPLHF.

In this sample, this clone turned up once. The chain is built from TRBV18 and TRBJ2-5, with a tentative D call TRBD2 (6 bases). The CDR3 covers 15 residues. The V end lost 1 base, the J end lost 0 bases, and 9 bases lay between the germline ends. From germline, CDR1 is KGHSH and CDR2 LQKENI. CDR3 DNA: TGTGCCAGCTCACCACTGGGGGGAAACCAAGAGACCCAGTACTTC. Translation gives CASSPLGGNQETQYF. Complete variable domain (other parts from reference TRBV18 and TRBJ2-5): NAGVMQNPRHLVRRRGQEARLRCSPMKGHSHVYWYRQLPEEGLKFMVYLQKENIIDESGMPKERFSAEFPKEGPSILRIQQVVRGDSAAYFCASSPLGGNQETQYFGPGTRLLVL.

The chain couples TRBV19 to TRBJ1-5; tentatively, D is TRBD1 (5 bases). V gave up 3 bases and J gave up 2 bases, with 11 bases separating them. The germline gives CDR1 LNHDA, CDR2 SQIVND (reference sequence). The length of the CDR3 is 15 residues. The DNA of the CDR3 is TGTGCCAGTAGTATCAGGGCGAGTCGCAATCAGCCCCAGCATTTT. It encodes CASSIRASRNQPQHF.

This chain joins TRBV29-1 and TRBJ1-2; D uncertain. The V gene lost 0 bases and the J gene lost 5 bases, with 13 bases spanning the gap. Germline lookup yields CDR1 SQVTM and CDR2 ANQGSEA. The CDR3 runs 14 residues. The CDR3 DNA reads as TGCAGCGTTGAAGAGGATGTTTGGGGTTATGGCTACACCTTC. Translation: CSVEEDVWGYGYTF.

The chain has TRBV5-1 and TRBJ2-1; 7 bases align to TRBD1. The V segment lost 2 bases and the J segment 7 bases; nucleotides outside the gene matches: 0. The CDR3 sequence is 12 residues long. CDR1 SGHRS and CDR2 YFSETQ come from the germline V gene. For the CDR3, the DNA is TGCGCCAGCAGCTTACAGGGGAATGAGCAGTTCTTC. Its translation: CASSLQGNEQFF.

The chain has TRBV19 and TRBJ1-5, with TRBD1 matching 7 bases. The CDR3 covers 13 residues. Germline V lookup: CDR1 LNHDA, CDR2 SQIVND (reference sequence). J lost 7 bases, V lost 5 bases, and 5 bases had no gene match. CDR3 loop: CASSPDRRQPQHF. Written as DNA, the CDR3 is TGTGCCAGTAGTCCGGACAGGAGACAGCCCCAGCATTTT.

The rearrangement links TRBV6-5 to TRBJ2-7; D is uncertain. Germline lookup yields CDR1 MNHEY and CDR2 SVGAGI. The CDR3 extends over 16 amino acids. V lost 2 bases and J lost 0, with 14 bases in between. The CDR3 DNA is TGTGCCAGCAGTTACGCCCCCCACAGAAGCTCCTACGAGCAGTACGTC. Encoded protein: CASSYAPHRSSYEQYV.

As regards this clone: At one end, the junction sequence differs from germline, possibly due to a read error. The DNA of the CDR3 is TGTGCTAGCAGCTTAGAGAGCGGGACAATGGGCGGGGAGCTGTTTTTT. Protein: CASSLESGTMGGELFF. V usage is TRBV7-7 and J usage is TRBJ2-2, with a weak D call TRBD2 (7 bases). CDR3 length: 16 amino acids. Per germline, CDR1 SSHAT and CDR2 FNYEAQ (reference sequence).

The chain uses TRBV7-8 and TRBJ1-5; D not resolved. Deletions cut 4 bases from V and 8 bases from J, with 12 bases between. CDR3 length: 13 amino acids. Germline CDR1 reads SGHVS; CDR2 reads FQNEAQ. The CDR3 reads CASSSTVGEPQHF. DNA for the CDR3: TGTGCCAGCAGCTCAACGGTCGGGGAGCCCCAGCATTTT.

V gene TRBV2 combines with J gene TRBJ1-3; the D gene is possibly TRBD1 (6 bases). Trimming pared 2 bases from V and 3 bases from J, leaving 11 bases between. Germline CDR1 is SNHLY and CDR2 is FYNNEI. The CDR3 is 15 amino acids. The CDR3 sequence is CASSEQGLYGNTIYF. The DNA for the CDR3 is TGTGCCAGCAGTGAACAGGGGCTCTATGGAAACACCATATATTTT.

This chain links TRBV5-5 with TRBJ1-2, with TRBD1 as a possible D gene (6 bases). V was clipped by 4 bases and J by 4 bases, with 20 bases between them. This CDR3 spans 16 amino acids. Per germline, CDR1 SGHKS and CDR2 YYEKEE (reference sequence). The CDR3 sequence is CASSQDGQKLVYGYTF. CDR3 DNA sequence: TGTGCCAGCAGCCAAGATGGACAGAAGCTGGTCTATGGCTACACCTTC. The entire variable domain, with the rest obtained from reference TRBV5-5 and TRBJ1-2, is as follows: DAGVTQSPTHLIKTRGQQVTLRCSPISGHKSVSWYQQVLGQGPQFIFQYYEKEERGRGNFPDRFSARQFPNYSSELNVNALLLGDSALYLCASSQDGQKLVYGYTFGSGTRLTVV.

This CDR3 is CASSLVGTEQYF. The CDR3 DNA sequence: TGTGCCAGCAGCTTAGTCGGGACCGAGCAGTACTTC. The rearrangement links TRBV7-9 to TRBJ2-7; D is possibly TRBD1 or TRBD2 (5 bases each). The CDR3 runs to 12 residues. V was shortened by 1 base and J by 6 bases, with 7 bases between the two germline ends. In germline, CDR1 is SEHNR, CDR2 FQNEAQ (reference sequence).